This entry features one T cell receptor beta chain sequence. Researchers report isolating at least 7 million PBMCs per sample. Per sample, at least 5 micrograms of total RNA were extracted. The sample is drawn from a study of blood T cells in healthy people across ages. Alongside a J-beta primer mix, a sample-barcoded 5' primer served in a second PCR lasting roughly 6 to 11 cycles. TCRdb itself ran the 5' RACE reads through MiXCR, one entry per CDR3 protein. The table records around 1.1 million distinct CDR3 sequences, roughly two fifths of them present only once. Germline V gene data show CDR1 as LGHNA and CDR2 as YSLEER. The CDR3 contains 19 residues. V shed 4 bases and J 5 bases; nucleotides not matched to a gene: 19.

This chain connects TRBV4-3 to TRBJ2-3; TRBD1 matches at 9 bases. The clonotype originates from a man younger than 35 in good health. The sequenced material came from blood. The CDR3 is CASSPLPVNRGPGEDTQYF. The CDR3 DNA sequence: TGCGCCAGCAGCCCCCTGCCCGTGAACAGGGGGCCAGGTGAAGATACGCAGTATTTT.